The 8 T cell receptor beta chains presented below share a single source sample, sequenced in a study of Ad26.COV2.S vaccination and SARS-CoV-2 variants. The table came from immunoSEQ multiplex PCR; TCRdb's copy has only in-frame clones and leaves some out. The table has 85,000 to 95,000 clones, more than 70% seen once; the top ten hold roughly 15%. Sequences were derived from peripheral blood, sampled after recovery from COVID-19. The receptors were gathered from a human donor who had recovered from COVID-19.

The chain links TRBV19 to TRBJ1-1, with D hard to call. V gave up 0 bases and J gave up 11 bases, with 13 bases separating them. The CDR3 sequence is 13 residues long. Germline V gene lookup returns CDR1 LNHDA and CDR2 SQIVND (reference sequence). CDR3 nucleotides: TGTGCCAGTAGTATAGATCTTGGCAAAATGGCTTTCTTT. Its protein product is CASSIDLGKMAFF.

This clone was found a few times. J is TRBJ2-7 and V is TRBV18, with D unresolved. The V and J ends lost 3 bases and 5 bases respectively, with 8 bases between them. The CDR3 spans 12 residues. The germline V gene has CDR1 KGHSH and CDR2 LQKENI. CDR3 coding DNA: TGTGCCAGCTCACCCCTGCTAGACGAGCAGTACTTC. It specifies CASSPLLDEQYF.

This clone was counted once. This chain connects TRBV5-4 to TRBJ2-3; D is ambiguous. The CDR3 runs 15 residues. Germline V CDR1 and CDR2: SGHNT, YYREEE (reference sequence). The ends were cut back, 0 bases at V and 6 bases at J, with 14 bases in the middle. CDR3 DNA: TGTGCCAGCAGCTTGGATTCAGGTACCCTGGATACGCAGTATTTT. Translated, it gives CASSLDSGTLDTQYF.

The rearrangement uses TRBV7-9 and TRBJ2-1; 13 bases are a match to TRBD2. CDR1 is SEHNR, CDR2 FQNEAQ, per germline (reference sequence). V dropped 6 bases and J dropped 8; count of bases not matched to a gene: 4. The CDR3 runs to 14 residues. The CDR3 DNA reads TGTGCCAGCAGACTAGCGGGAGGGCCAGATGAGCAGTTCTTC. As protein: CASRLAGGPDEQFF.

V is TRBV2 and J is TRBJ1-4, with a weak D call TRBD1 (6 bases). Trimming shortened V by 3 bases and J by 8 bases, and 10 bases separated the two germline ends. CDR1 and CDR2 (germline): SNHLY, FYNNEI. The CDR3 runs to 13 residues. The CDR3 spells CASSDYRGEKLFF. Written as DNA, the CDR3 is TGTGCCAGCAGTGACTATAGGGGGGAAAAACTGTTTTTT.

This clone was counted a few times. This chain joins TRBV7-2 and TRBJ1-6; the D is unclear. Germline values: CDR1 SGHTA, CDR2 FQGNSA. The CDR3 contains 16 residues. Trimming removed 5 bases at V and 4 bases at J, with 15 bases between. CDR3 nucleotides: TGTGCCAGCAGCGCCCCTGCGACGGCATATAATTCACCCCTCCACTTT. Translating gives CASSAPATAYNSPLHF.

By share, this clone counts as medium-sized. The chain combines TRBV9 with TRBJ2-7; no definite D call. V was pared by 0 bases and J by 3 bases, with 13 bases between. The CDR3 contains 15 residues. Germline V lookup: CDR1 SGDLS, CDR2 YYNGEE. CDR3 loop: CASSVGPAAYYEQYF. The CDR3 region has the DNA TGTGCCAGCAGCGTAGGGCCCGCGGCTTACTACGAGCAGTACTTC.

The chain recombines TRBV4-1 with TRBJ2-2; D might be TRBD1 (6 bases). Germline loops: CDR1 MGHRA, CDR2 YSYEKL. V was shortened by 3 bases and J by 7 bases, with 15 bases between the two germline ends. The CDR3 totals 15 residues. The CDR3 here is CASSHIGWGHGELFF. The CDR3 DNA follows: TGCGCCAGCAGCCATATAGGGTGGGGACACGGGGAGCTGTTTTTT.